A single sample is the source of the 22 T cell receptor beta chains below, sequenced in a study of T-cell reconstitution after alpha-beta-depleted transplantation in children. TCRbeta library preparation incorporated unique molecular identifiers. TCRdb reanalysed the PCR reads using MiXCR and keeps one entry per CDR3 protein. The data show under 300,000 distinct CDR3 sequences, roughly 12% seen once. The source material was peripheral blood, sampled 180 days after TCRalphabeta/CD19-depleted stem cell transplant. Every receptor here comes from a male patient aged 2-15 years who had a stem cell transplant for chronic granulomatous disease, so the T cells may come from the graft donor.

This clonotype was counted at least ten times. The CDR3 reads CASSSRVTYEQYF. In nucleotides, the CDR3 is TGTGCCAGCAGCTCCAGAGTTACCTACGAGCAGTACTTC. The chain joins TRBV7-9 to TRBJ2-7; D gene uncertain. Looked up from germline, CDR1 is SEHNR and CDR2 is FQNEAQ (reference sequence). Trimming pared 4 bases from V and 2 bases from J, leaving 9 bases between. The CDR3 sequence is 13 residues long.

The V gene is TRBV12-3 or TRBV12-4, the J gene TRBJ1-3; maybe TRBD1 (6 bases). V lost 4 bases, J lost 4 bases, and 14 bases lay in between. The CDR3 runs to 15 residues. CDR3 bases: TGTGCCAGCAGTTCCGAAACAGGGTTCGGAAACACCATATATTTT. Its translation: CASSSETGFGNTIYF.

This clonotype occurred many times. The CDR3 DNA follows: TGTGCCAGCAGCCCGGGACAGATTGAGGGCTACACCTTC. Translating it yields CASSPGQIEGYTF. The V and J genes are TRBV7-8 and TRBJ1-2; TRBD1 agrees at 7 bases. Trimming took 5 bases from V and 8 from J; bases not matched to a gene: 8. The germline gives CDR1 SGHVS, CDR2 FQNEAQ. This CDR3 has 13 residues.

Many counts were recorded for this clonotype. V and J are TRBV15 and TRBJ2-5, with D tentatively TRBD2 (5 bases). V lost 2 bases and J 5 bases, leaving 9 bases between the germline ends. The CDR3 is 13 amino acids. Looked up from germline, CDR1 is LNHNV and CDR2 is YYDKDF (reference sequence). As DNA, the CDR3 is TGTGCCACCAGCAGAAGGTGGGAGGAGACCCAGTACTTC. Residues: CATSRRWEETQYF.

In its sample, this clonotype was seen many times. This chain uses TRBV5-1 with TRBJ2-1; 10 bases match TRBD2. This CDR3 contains 17 residues. After removal of 3 bases from V and 7 bases from J, the junction contained 13 bases not matched to a gene. The germline gives CDR1 SGHRS, CDR2 YFSETQ. CDR3 nucleotides: TGCGCCAGCAGCTCCCCGGGACTAGCGCCCGGTGGGAATGAGCAGTTCTTC. Residues: CASSSPGLAPGGNEQFF.

At least ten counts were recorded for this clonotype. V usage is TRBV7-2 and J usage is TRBJ2-5; 9 nucleotides align to TRBD2. V was clipped by 3 bases and J by 4 bases; unmatched bases: 6. The CDR3 runs 15 residues. Germline loops: CDR1 SGHTA, CDR2 FQGNSA. The CDR3 DNA sequence: TGTGCCAGCAGCTTGGCGGGGGGGCCGTCAGAGACCCAGTACTTC. Protein sequence: CASSLAGGPSETQYF.

There are many counts of this clonotype. CDR3 DNA: TGCGCCAGCAGCTTGGCTGGAGCGGGAGGAAACCGGGTGGTGGAGCAGTTCTTC. The encoded protein is CASSLAGAGGNRVVEQFF. The V and J genes are TRBV5-1 and TRBJ2-1; 9 bases fit TRBD2. J was trimmed by 10 bases and V by 0 bases; bases with no gene match: 17. The CDR3 has 18 residues. Germline CDR1 and CDR2: SGHRS and YFSETQ.

Ten or more counts support this clonotype. The J gene is TRBJ1-2, the V gene TRBV12-3 or TRBV12-4; D uncertain. The V and J ends lost 1 base and 12 bases respectively, with 9 bases between them. This CDR3 spans 11 amino acids. In DNA form, the CDR3 reads TGTGCCAGCAGTTTAGGTGTACGGAACACCTTC. Its protein product is CASSLGVRNTF.

The sample holds many counts of this clonotype. This sequence joins TRBV19 and TRBJ1-2; 10 bases are shared with TRBD1. V lost 7 bases and J lost 3; bases outside the gene matches: 5. Per germline, CDR1 LNHDA and CDR2 SQIVND (reference sequence). The CDR3 sequence is 14 residues long. CDR3 coding DNA: TGTGCCAGTATGAGACAGGGGGCGGACTATGGCTACACCTTC. This translates into CASMRQGADYGYTF.

This clonotype was recorded many times. This rearrangement joins TRBV7-8 to TRBJ2-5; TRBD2 matches 8 bases. Germline values: CDR1 SGHVS, CDR2 FQNEAQ. J was trimmed by 1 base and V by 2 bases; bases with no gene match: 6. CDR3 length equals 16 residues. In DNA form, the CDR3 reads TGTGCCAGCAGCTTAAGACTAGCGCTACCCCAAGAGACCCAGTACTTC. Translated, it gives CASSLRLALPQETQYF.

Turning to this clonotype: A read error may explain this, as a much larger clone is one base away. This chain connects TRBV5-1 to TRBJ1-6; no reliable D call. This CDR3 comprises 14 residues. CDR1 and CDR2 from the germline V gene are SGHRS and YFSETQ. The CDR3 coding sequence is TGCACCAGCAGTTCCTCGACCGACCTGGCACCCCTCCACTTT. Its protein is CTSSSSTDLAPLHF. The complete variable domain, with remaining parts taken from reference TRBV5-1 and TRBJ1-6, reads KAGVTQTPRYLIKTRGQQVTLSCSPISGHRSVSWYQQTPGQGLQFLFEYFSETQRNKGNFPGRFSGRQFSNSRSEMNVSTLELGDSALYLCTSSSSTDLAPLHFGNGTRLTVT.

This clonotype was observed many times. The CDR3 protein is CASSVKDRTEQYF. The CDR3 DNA reads TGTGCCAGCAGCGTTAAAGACCGGACCGAGCAGTACTTC. The genes are TRBV9 and TRBJ2-7, with D hard to call. Trimming removed 2 bases at V and 6 bases at J, with 12 bases between. This CDR3 spans 13 amino acids. Germline values: CDR1 SGDLS, CDR2 YYNGEE.

This clonotype was found many times. The J gene is TRBJ2-1, the V gene TRBV5-1; TRBD2 might be the D (5 bases). V was cut by 1 base and J by 2 bases, with 22 bases left in between. Germline V gene sequence: CDR1 SGHRS, CDR2 YFSETQ. The CDR3 runs 19 residues. The CDR3 loop is CASSLSPLNLAPTYNEQFF. The CDR3 DNA follows: TGCGCCAGCAGCTTGTCCCCCCTCAATCTAGCCCCAACCTACAATGAGCAGTTCTTC.

This clonotype was seen repeatedly, ten times or more. This chain joins TRBV6-5 and TRBJ2-2; D possibly corresponds to TRBD2 (6 bases). The CDR3 length is 17 residues. V lost 0 bases to trimming and J lost 4 bases, with 15 bases between them. From germline, CDR1 is MNHEY and CDR2 SVGAGI. CDR3 protein: CASSYSGWRVGTGELFF. CDR3 in DNA: TGTGCCAGCAGTTACTCGGGGTGGAGGGTGGGCACCGGGGAGCTGTTTTTT.

Ten or more counts support this clonotype. J is TRBJ2-1 and V is TRBV24-1, with 7 bases matching TRBD2. This CDR3 is 16 amino acids long. CDR1 KGHDR and CDR2 SFDVKD come from the germline V gene. After removal of 3 bases from V and 5 bases from J, the junction contained 9 bases not matched to a gene. CDR3 sequence: CATSDPASGEHNEQFF. Written as DNA, the CDR3 is TGTGCCACCAGTGATCCAGCTAGCGGAGAACACAATGAGCAGTTCTTC.

The J gene is TRBJ2-5, the V gene TRBV7-2; D not certain. Germline V gene sequence: CDR1 SGHTA, CDR2 FQGNSA. The CDR3 runs 13 residues. Deletions cut 4 bases from V and 3 bases from J, with 9 bases between. The CDR3 DNA reads TGTGCCAGCAGCTCGCCGACGAAAGAGACCCAGTACTTC. This codes for CASSSPTKETQYF.

This clonotype has ten or more counts. The chain is built from TRBV5-1 and TRBJ2-5; no definite D call. Germline V gene sequence: CDR1 SGHRS, CDR2 YFSETQ. CDR3 length equals 15 residues. V was pared by 0 bases and J by 1 base, with 10 bases between. CDR3 nucleotide sequence: TGCGCCAGCAGCTTGGCCGCCGCTCCCCAAGAGACCCAGTACTTC. Translation gives CASSLAAAPQETQYF.

This clonotype was recorded at least ten times. This sequence joins TRBV29-1 and TRBJ2-1; the D call may be TRBD1 or TRBD2 (5 bases each). The CDR3 is 18 residues long. Trimming took 2 bases from V and 7 from J, leaving 27 bases between them. CDR1 SQVTM and CDR2 ANQGSEA come from the germline V gene. CDR3 DNA sequence: TGCAGCGTTGAACCTAATTATTCCGGGACCCAGGTGGGGAATGAGCAGTTCTTC. It yields the protein CSVEPNYSGTQVGNEQFF.

This clonotype has a count of ten or more. The chain carries TRBV28 and TRBJ1-5, with 9 bases matching TRBD1. Germline CDR1 MDHEN, CDR2 SYDVKM. V was clipped by 5 bases and J by 6 bases; unmatched bases: 14. The CDR3 has 17 amino acids. CDR3 residues: CASSPGQGIFSGQPQHF. DNA for the CDR3: TGTGCCAGCAGTCCGGGACAGGGAATTTTTAGCGGTCAGCCCCAGCATTTT.

There are many counts of this clonotype. This chain uses TRBV20-1 with TRBJ1-4; D gene unclear. This CDR3 has 14 amino acids. Per germline, CDR1 DFQATT and CDR2 SNEGSKA (reference sequence). V was clipped by 0 bases and J by 7 bases, with 12 bases between them. The CDR3 protein is CSARDARAGEKLFF. CDR3 in DNA: TGCAGTGCTAGAGATGCAAGGGCGGGTGAAAAACTGTTTTTT.

This clonotype was seen repeatedly, ten times or more. This chain connects TRBV7-2 to TRBJ1-4; no clear D. The V end was cut by 4 bases, the J end by 7 bases, with 13 bases between. The CDR3 runs 14 residues. Germline V gene lookup returns CDR1 SGHTA and CDR2 FQGNSA. The CDR3 DNA is TGTGCCAGCAGCTGGCGGAGAGGAGGTGAAAAACTGTTTTTT. Translating gives CASSWRRGGEKLFF. Drawing the rest from reference TRBV7-2 and TRBJ1-4, the complete variable domain is GAGVSQSPSNKVTEKGKDVELRCDPISGHTALYWYRQSLGQGLEFLIYFQGNSAPDKSGLPSDRFSAERTGGSVSTLTIQRTQQEDSAVYLCASSWRRGGEKLFFGSGTQLSVL.

This clonotype was observed many times. The genes are TRBV3-1 and TRBJ2-1, with D perhaps matching TRBD2 (5 bases). The V gene's germline CDR1 is LGHDT and CDR2 YNNKEL (reference sequence). This CDR3 contains 15 residues. Trimming removed 0 bases from V and 6 bases from J, with 12 bases in between. The CDR3 sequence: CASSQDLLVGNEQFF. The CDR3 DNA reads as TGTGCCAGCAGCCAAGATCTACTAGTCGGCAATGAGCAGTTCTTC.